Below are 15 T cell receptor beta chains sequenced from a single sample in a study of shared clonotypes between healthy human individuals. Generated by immunoSEQ multiplex PCR, the TCRdb table keeps only in-frame clones and is missing some. The sample lists 2,500,000 or so clones; roughly 93% were seen once. Sequencing was done on a sample of naive CD4+ T cells from PBMCs. As for subset: CD45RA+ positively selected. These receptor sequences come from a man aged 18 to 29 in good health. Some clones in this sample may be carry-over from other donors' samples.

The chain joins TRBV7-3 to TRBJ2-7, with 8 nucleotides matching TRBD2. This CDR3 contains 15 residues. The germline gives CDR1 SGHTA, CDR2 FQGTGA. The V segment lost 5 bases and the J segment 0 bases; nucleotides outside the gene matches: 6. The CDR3 DNA reads as TGTGCCAGCAGCCTACTAGCGGAAAGCTCCTACGAGCAGTACTTC. As protein: CASSLLAESSYEQYF.

The chain combines TRBV29-1 with TRBJ2-7; TRBD2 agrees at 12 bases. Losses at the gene ends were 4 bases for V and 6 bases for J; bases not matched to a gene: 7. CDR3 length: 14 amino acids. Germline-derived CDR1 and CDR2 are SQVTM and ANQGSEA. CDR3 sequence: CSVGLAGGPREQYF. CDR3 nucleotide sequence: TGCAGCGTTGGCCTAGCGGGAGGGCCTCGCGAGCAGTACTTC.

Notes on this clone: One junction end does not reproduce the germline sequence, and a read error may be involved. The J gene is TRBJ2-7, the V gene TRBV7-2; possibly TRBD2 for D (5 bases). The germline V gene has CDR1 SGHTA and CDR2 FQGNSA. The CDR3 is made up of 13 amino acids. The CDR3 loop reads CASSLEAGLAPNF. Written as DNA, the CDR3 is TGTGCCAGCAGCTTAGAAGCAGGCCTAGCCCCCAACTTC.

The chain is built from TRBV6-6 and TRBJ2-5; no definite D call. CDR3 length: 14 amino acids. Per the germline V gene, CDR1 is MNHNY and CDR2 is SVGAGI (reference sequence). Deletions cut 2 bases from V and 1 base from J, with 8 bases between. CDR3 DNA: TGTGCCAGCAGTTACCGGGTGTTCCAAGAGACCCAGTACTTC. Translation: CASSYRVFQETQYF.

The chain uses TRBV28 and TRBJ2-1, with D uncertain. Germline lookup yields CDR1 MDHEN and CDR2 SYDVKM. CDR3 length: 12 residues. V was trimmed by 5 bases and J by 12 bases, leaving 14 bases between them. CDR3 in DNA: TGTGCCAGCAGTGGGCCCGGGTTGGGGCAGTTCTTC. Translating gives CASSGPGLGQFF.

The V gene is TRBV5-1, the J gene TRBJ2-7, with D unclear. Trimming cost V 1 base and J 1 base, with 12 bases left between them. Germline assignment: CDR1 SGHRS and CDR2 YFSETQ. This CDR3 is built from 15 residues. The CDR3 spells CASSLLGGASYEQYF. The CDR3 nucleotides read TGCGCCAGCAGCTTGTTGGGCGGTGCATCCTACGAGCAGTACTTC.

V is TRBV29-1 and J is TRBJ2-4, with D possibly matching TRBD1 (6 bases). The CDR3 runs to 13 residues. CDR1 SQVTM and CDR2 ANQGSEA come from the germline V gene. V lost 6 bases to trimming and J lost 1 base, with 10 bases between them. The CDR3 nucleotides are TGCAGCGTCCTACAGGGTGCCAAAAACATTCAGTACTTC. Protein sequence: CSVLQGAKNIQYF.

This chain joins TRBV11-3 and TRBJ2-5, with 7 bases identical to TRBD2. CDR1 SGHNT and CDR2 YENEEA come from the germline V gene. This CDR3 spans 13 amino acids. The V gene end was trimmed by 2 bases and the J gene end by 7 bases; junction bases not matched to a gene: 4. The CDR3 coding sequence is TGTGCCAGCAGCTTAAGGCGCGGGGGGACCCAGTACTTC. This codes for CASSLRRGGTQYF.

The CDR3 loop is CASSGRFPGNTIYF. The CDR3 DNA is TGTGCCAGCAGCGGACGGTTTCCTGGAAACACCATATATTTT. V usage is TRBV9 and J usage is TRBJ1-3, with D unclear. Germline assignment: CDR1 SGDLS and CDR2 YYNGEE. Trimming cost V 3 bases and J 2 bases, with 9 bases left between them. CDR3 length equals 14 residues. The full variable domain, rest sourced from reference TRBV9 and TRBJ1-3, is DSGVTQTPKHLITATGQRVTLRCSPRSGDLSVYWYQQSLDQGLQFLIQYYNGEERAKGNILERFSAQQFPDLHSELNLSSLELGDSALYFCASSGRFPGNTIYFGEGSWLTVV.

This clone was counted a single time. J is TRBJ1-6 and V is TRBV28; D is ambiguous. Looked up from germline, CDR1 is MDHEN and CDR2 is SYDVKM. The CDR3 contains 12 residues. V shed 5 bases and J shed 8 bases, with 7 bases lying between them. CDR3 sequence (DNA): TGTGCCAGCAGTCCCGTCGATTCACCCCTCCACTTT. Amino acids: CASSPVDSPLHF.

The V and J genes are TRBV5-1 and TRBJ2-3; tentatively, D is TRBD1 (6 bases). The CDR3 is made up of 16 amino acids. V was trimmed by 0 bases and J by 3 bases, leaving 14 bases between them. The germline V gene encodes CDR1 SGHRS and CDR2 YFSETQ. CDR3 in amino acids: CASSLVAQGGTDTQYF. The CDR3 bases are TGCGCCAGCAGCTTGGTGGCACAGGGTGGAACAGATACGCAGTATTTT.

The rearrangement joins TRBV5-1 to TRBJ2-1; TRBD2 matches at 8 bases. The CDR3 spans 15 residues. V shed 4 bases and J 8 bases; nucleotides not matched to a gene: 11. Germline values: CDR1 SGHRS, CDR2 YFSETQ. The CDR3 spells CASSPQSGSSYEQFF. The DNA for the CDR3 is TGCGCCAGCAGCCCTCAGAGCGGGAGTTCCTATGAGCAGTTCTTC.

The gene calls are TRBV5-1 and TRBJ2-5; D is tentatively TRBD1 or TRBD2 (5 bases each). V was cut by 9 bases and J by 4 bases, with 16 bases left in between. Germline V CDR1 and CDR2: SGHRS, YFSETQ. The CDR3 is 13 amino acids. In DNA, the CDR3 is TGCGCCACCAGACCAGGGAGTCGAGAGACCCAGTACTTC. Protein: CATRPGSRETQYF. Looking up the rest from reference TRBV5-1 and TRBJ2-5 gives the full variable domain: KAGVTQTPRYLIKTRGQQVTLSCSPISGHRSVSWYQQTPGQGLQFLFEYFSETQRNKGNFPGRFSGRQFSNSRSEMNVSTLELGDSALYLCATRPGSRETQYFGPGTRLLVL.

This sequence joins TRBV11-2 and TRBJ2-4, with TRBD2 matching 8 bases. CDR3 size: 18 residues. Germline CDR1 SGHAT, CDR2 FQNNGV. The V segment lost 3 bases and the J segment 2 bases; nucleotides outside the gene matches: 12. CDR3 in DNA: TGTGCCAGCAGCTTCCCCCCGGGGGGGGCGAGGACCAAAAACATTCAGTACTTC. Its protein is CASSFPPGGARTKNIQYF.

The V and J genes are TRBV10-3 and TRBJ2-3; D may be TRBD1 (7 bases). The V end lost 6 bases, the J end lost 0 bases, and 13 bases lay between the germline ends. This CDR3 is 15 amino acids long. CDR1 and CDR2 from the germline V gene are ENHRY and SYGVKD. The CDR3, as DNA: TGTGCCATCAGGGAGGGACAGATTAGCACAGATACGCAGTATTTT. This translates into CAIREGQISTDTQYF.